This T cell receptor beta chain was sequenced for a study of blood T cells in healthy people across ages. The CDR3 is 15 amino acids. Germline CDR1 is SGDLS and CDR2 is YYNGEE. The V and J ends lost 0 bases and 6 bases, in that order; junction bases with no gene match: 3. The study, taken as a whole, reports: Greater diversity and more naive CD4+ cells were seen in long-lived donors than in aged donors.

The authors ran a second PCR of 7 to 11 cycles using a sample-barcoded 5' primer and a J-beta primer mix. TCRdb reprocessed the 5' RACE reads via MiXCR and lists one record per CDR3 protein. The table lists over 700,000 distinct CDR3 sequences, more than 20% of them singletons. This clonotype has only a few counts. The antigen is unknown. These data were also filed under a second study, of T cells of mothers and their children. That work contributes: Primer M1S, used in the second PCR, introduced sample barcodes and 2-4 random nucleotides.

This sequence joins TRBV9 and TRBJ2-1, with 10 nucleotides matching TRBD2. The clonotype comes from a boy aged 5-17 years in good health. Sequencing input: blood. The CDR3 spells CASSVAAGGPNEQFF. CDR3 coding DNA: TGTGCCAGCAGCGTAGCAGCGGGAGGGCCCAATGAGCAGTTCTTC.